This is a list of T cell receptor beta chains from one sample in a study of cytomegalovirus exposure and HLA in healthy donors. Data came from immunoSEQ multiplex PCR; TCRdb stores just in-frame clones and leaves some out. The data contain about 150,000 clones, approximately 80% of them singletons. The source material was PBMCs. The receptor set was obtained from a man younger than 40 in good health and CMV-seropositive. CDR3s include the opening cysteine and the closing phenylalanine or tryptophan. Fields, in order: V gene, CDR3 length, clone size, J gene, D gene, CDR3 protein, CDR3 DNA. The D gene is left open where the match is weak. For some rows the clone size is stated as once, few or many, or as a class when expanded; others skip it.

v_call: TRBV6-5
cdr3_length: 15
clone_size: NA
j_call: TRBJ1-2
d_call: TRBD1
cdr3_aa: CASSPADRGLYGYTF
cdr3_nt: TGTGCCAGCAGCCCAGCGGACAGGGGGCTTTATGGCTACACCTTC

v_call: TRBV10-2
cdr3_length: 14
clone_size: NA
j_call: TRBJ2-3
d_call: NA
cdr3_aa: CASSPTSRTGSQYF
cdr3_nt: TGCGCCAGCAGTCCGACTTCCCGTACTGGATCGCAGTATTTT

v_call: TRBV5-4
cdr3_length: 14
clone_size: NA
j_call: TRBJ1-1
d_call: TRBD1
cdr3_aa: CASSLGTGKAEAFF
cdr3_nt: TGTGCCAGCAGCTTGGGGACAGGGAAGGCTGAAGCTTTCTTT

v_call: TRBV4-3
cdr3_length: 16
clone_size: once
j_call: TRBJ1-2
d_call: NA
cdr3_aa: CASSQDAGSPNYGYTF
cdr3_nt: TGCGCCAGCAGCCAAGATGCAGGCAGTCCTAACTATGGCTACACCTTC

v_call: TRBV1
cdr3_length: 15
clone_size: NA
j_call: TRBJ2-7
d_call: NA
cdr3_aa: CTSSRGLAGTYEQYF
cdr3_nt: TGCACCAGCAGCCGAGGACTAGCGGGCACCTACGAGCAGTACTTC

v_call: TRBV30
cdr3_length: 13
clone_size: NA
j_call: TRBJ1-2
d_call: NA
cdr3_aa: CAWSRAGVYGYTF
cdr3_nt: TGTGCCTGGAGTAGAGCAGGGGTCTATGGCTACACCTTC

v_call: TRBV7-7
cdr3_length: 18
clone_size: NA
j_call: TRBJ2-1
d_call: TRBD2
cdr3_aa: CASSPNLVSGSSYNEQFF
cdr3_nt: TGTGCCAGCAGCCCCAATCTGGTGAGCGGGAGCTCCTACAATGAGCAGTTCTTC

v_call: TRBV5-1
cdr3_length: 14
clone_size: NA
j_call: TRBJ2-7
d_call: TRBD1
cdr3_aa: CASSTGTGNYEQYF
cdr3_nt: TGCGCCAGCAGCACGGGGACAGGGAACTACGAGCAGTACTTC

v_call: TRBV29-1
cdr3_length: 16
clone_size: NA
j_call: TRBJ2-7
d_call: NA
cdr3_aa: CSVEGVAGGPPYEQYF
cdr3_nt: TGCAGCGTCGAGGGTGTGGCAGGGGGGCCCCCCTACGAGCAGTACTTC

v_call: TRBV5-4
cdr3_length: 16
clone_size: NA
j_call: TRBJ2-3
d_call: TRBD1
cdr3_aa: CASSLRQGKSTDTQYF
cdr3_nt: TGTGCCAGCAGCTTGAGACAGGGGAAAAGCACAGATACGCAGTATTTT

v_call: TRBV6-1
cdr3_length: 15
clone_size: NA
j_call: TRBJ1-5
d_call: NA
cdr3_aa: CASKEGSGGNQPQHF
cdr3_nt: TGTGCCAGCAAAGAGGGGTCAGGGGGCAATCAGCCCCAGCATTTT

v_call: TRBV5-1
cdr3_length: 15
clone_size: NA
j_call: TRBJ2-2
d_call: NA
cdr3_aa: CASSLGGMDTGELFF
cdr3_nt: TGCGCCAGCAGCTTGGGAGGGATGGACACCGGGGAGCTGTTTTTT

v_call: TRBV6-6
cdr3_length: 15
clone_size: NA
j_call: TRBJ2-5
d_call: TRBD2
cdr3_aa: CASRSGTRDQETQYF
cdr3_nt: TGTGCCAGCAGATCCGGGACTAGGGACCAAGAGACCCAGTACTTC

v_call: TRBV9
cdr3_length: 14
clone_size: NA
j_call: TRBJ2-1
d_call: NA
cdr3_aa: CASSHLSADNEQFF
cdr3_nt: TGTGCCAGCAGTCACCTGAGCGCAGACAATGAGCAGTTCTTC

v_call: TRBV5-4
cdr3_length: 13
clone_size: NA
j_call: TRBJ2-1
d_call: NA
cdr3_aa: CASSLEDYWVQFF
cdr3_nt: TGTGCCAGCAGCTTGGAGGACTATTGGGTGCAGTTCTTC

v_call: TRBV9
cdr3_length: 18
clone_size: NA
j_call: TRBJ1-6
d_call: NA
cdr3_aa: CASSVGQGQSSYNSPLHF
cdr3_nt: TGTGCCAGCAGCGTAGGTCAGGGGCAGAGCTCCTATAATTCACCCCTCCACTTT

v_call: TRBV7-3
cdr3_length: 14
clone_size: few
j_call: TRBJ2-2
d_call: NA
cdr3_aa: CASSPAGYTGELFF
cdr3_nt: TGTGCCAGCAGCCCCGCCGGGTACACCGGGGAGCTGTTTTTT

v_call: TRBV6-6
cdr3_length: 16
clone_size: NA
j_call: TRBJ2-7
d_call: NA
cdr3_aa: CASSHRTSPSSYEQYF
cdr3_nt: TGTGCCAGCAGTCACCGCACTAGCCCCAGCTCCTACGAGCAGTACTTC

v_call: TRBV25-1
cdr3_length: 13
clone_size: once
j_call: TRBJ2-7
d_call: TRBD1
cdr3_aa: CASRTGDAYEQYF
cdr3_nt: TGTGCCAGCAGAACAGGGGACGCCTACGAGCAGTACTTC

v_call: TRBV4-2
cdr3_length: 15
clone_size: NA
j_call: TRBJ2-4
d_call: NA
cdr3_aa: CASSQAAGPINIQYF
cdr3_nt: TGTGCCAGCAGCCAAGCAGCGGGTCCGATAAACATTCAGTACTTC

v_call: TRBV5-4
cdr3_length: 15
clone_size: NA
j_call: TRBJ1-6
d_call: NA
cdr3_aa: CASSPGSSYNSPLHF
cdr3_nt: TGTGCCAGCAGCCCAGGAAGCTCCTATAATTCACCCCTCCACTTT

v_call: TRBV19
cdr3_length: 15
clone_size: NA
j_call: TRBJ1-5
d_call: NA
cdr3_aa: CASRSAGFSNQPQHF
cdr3_nt: TGTGCCAGCAGGAGCGCGGGATTTAGCAATCAGCCCCAGCATTTT

v_call: TRBV6-5
cdr3_length: 15
clone_size: NA
j_call: TRBJ1-2
d_call: TRBD1
cdr3_aa: CASKLGTAGNYGYTF
cdr3_nt: TGTGCCAGCAAACTAGGGACAGCCGGAAACTATGGCTACACCTTC

v_call: TRBV11-2
cdr3_length: 11
clone_size: NA
j_call: TRBJ2-5
d_call: NA
cdr3_aa: CASSLRETQYF
cdr3_nt: TGTGCCAGCAGCTTACGGGAGACCCAGTACTTC